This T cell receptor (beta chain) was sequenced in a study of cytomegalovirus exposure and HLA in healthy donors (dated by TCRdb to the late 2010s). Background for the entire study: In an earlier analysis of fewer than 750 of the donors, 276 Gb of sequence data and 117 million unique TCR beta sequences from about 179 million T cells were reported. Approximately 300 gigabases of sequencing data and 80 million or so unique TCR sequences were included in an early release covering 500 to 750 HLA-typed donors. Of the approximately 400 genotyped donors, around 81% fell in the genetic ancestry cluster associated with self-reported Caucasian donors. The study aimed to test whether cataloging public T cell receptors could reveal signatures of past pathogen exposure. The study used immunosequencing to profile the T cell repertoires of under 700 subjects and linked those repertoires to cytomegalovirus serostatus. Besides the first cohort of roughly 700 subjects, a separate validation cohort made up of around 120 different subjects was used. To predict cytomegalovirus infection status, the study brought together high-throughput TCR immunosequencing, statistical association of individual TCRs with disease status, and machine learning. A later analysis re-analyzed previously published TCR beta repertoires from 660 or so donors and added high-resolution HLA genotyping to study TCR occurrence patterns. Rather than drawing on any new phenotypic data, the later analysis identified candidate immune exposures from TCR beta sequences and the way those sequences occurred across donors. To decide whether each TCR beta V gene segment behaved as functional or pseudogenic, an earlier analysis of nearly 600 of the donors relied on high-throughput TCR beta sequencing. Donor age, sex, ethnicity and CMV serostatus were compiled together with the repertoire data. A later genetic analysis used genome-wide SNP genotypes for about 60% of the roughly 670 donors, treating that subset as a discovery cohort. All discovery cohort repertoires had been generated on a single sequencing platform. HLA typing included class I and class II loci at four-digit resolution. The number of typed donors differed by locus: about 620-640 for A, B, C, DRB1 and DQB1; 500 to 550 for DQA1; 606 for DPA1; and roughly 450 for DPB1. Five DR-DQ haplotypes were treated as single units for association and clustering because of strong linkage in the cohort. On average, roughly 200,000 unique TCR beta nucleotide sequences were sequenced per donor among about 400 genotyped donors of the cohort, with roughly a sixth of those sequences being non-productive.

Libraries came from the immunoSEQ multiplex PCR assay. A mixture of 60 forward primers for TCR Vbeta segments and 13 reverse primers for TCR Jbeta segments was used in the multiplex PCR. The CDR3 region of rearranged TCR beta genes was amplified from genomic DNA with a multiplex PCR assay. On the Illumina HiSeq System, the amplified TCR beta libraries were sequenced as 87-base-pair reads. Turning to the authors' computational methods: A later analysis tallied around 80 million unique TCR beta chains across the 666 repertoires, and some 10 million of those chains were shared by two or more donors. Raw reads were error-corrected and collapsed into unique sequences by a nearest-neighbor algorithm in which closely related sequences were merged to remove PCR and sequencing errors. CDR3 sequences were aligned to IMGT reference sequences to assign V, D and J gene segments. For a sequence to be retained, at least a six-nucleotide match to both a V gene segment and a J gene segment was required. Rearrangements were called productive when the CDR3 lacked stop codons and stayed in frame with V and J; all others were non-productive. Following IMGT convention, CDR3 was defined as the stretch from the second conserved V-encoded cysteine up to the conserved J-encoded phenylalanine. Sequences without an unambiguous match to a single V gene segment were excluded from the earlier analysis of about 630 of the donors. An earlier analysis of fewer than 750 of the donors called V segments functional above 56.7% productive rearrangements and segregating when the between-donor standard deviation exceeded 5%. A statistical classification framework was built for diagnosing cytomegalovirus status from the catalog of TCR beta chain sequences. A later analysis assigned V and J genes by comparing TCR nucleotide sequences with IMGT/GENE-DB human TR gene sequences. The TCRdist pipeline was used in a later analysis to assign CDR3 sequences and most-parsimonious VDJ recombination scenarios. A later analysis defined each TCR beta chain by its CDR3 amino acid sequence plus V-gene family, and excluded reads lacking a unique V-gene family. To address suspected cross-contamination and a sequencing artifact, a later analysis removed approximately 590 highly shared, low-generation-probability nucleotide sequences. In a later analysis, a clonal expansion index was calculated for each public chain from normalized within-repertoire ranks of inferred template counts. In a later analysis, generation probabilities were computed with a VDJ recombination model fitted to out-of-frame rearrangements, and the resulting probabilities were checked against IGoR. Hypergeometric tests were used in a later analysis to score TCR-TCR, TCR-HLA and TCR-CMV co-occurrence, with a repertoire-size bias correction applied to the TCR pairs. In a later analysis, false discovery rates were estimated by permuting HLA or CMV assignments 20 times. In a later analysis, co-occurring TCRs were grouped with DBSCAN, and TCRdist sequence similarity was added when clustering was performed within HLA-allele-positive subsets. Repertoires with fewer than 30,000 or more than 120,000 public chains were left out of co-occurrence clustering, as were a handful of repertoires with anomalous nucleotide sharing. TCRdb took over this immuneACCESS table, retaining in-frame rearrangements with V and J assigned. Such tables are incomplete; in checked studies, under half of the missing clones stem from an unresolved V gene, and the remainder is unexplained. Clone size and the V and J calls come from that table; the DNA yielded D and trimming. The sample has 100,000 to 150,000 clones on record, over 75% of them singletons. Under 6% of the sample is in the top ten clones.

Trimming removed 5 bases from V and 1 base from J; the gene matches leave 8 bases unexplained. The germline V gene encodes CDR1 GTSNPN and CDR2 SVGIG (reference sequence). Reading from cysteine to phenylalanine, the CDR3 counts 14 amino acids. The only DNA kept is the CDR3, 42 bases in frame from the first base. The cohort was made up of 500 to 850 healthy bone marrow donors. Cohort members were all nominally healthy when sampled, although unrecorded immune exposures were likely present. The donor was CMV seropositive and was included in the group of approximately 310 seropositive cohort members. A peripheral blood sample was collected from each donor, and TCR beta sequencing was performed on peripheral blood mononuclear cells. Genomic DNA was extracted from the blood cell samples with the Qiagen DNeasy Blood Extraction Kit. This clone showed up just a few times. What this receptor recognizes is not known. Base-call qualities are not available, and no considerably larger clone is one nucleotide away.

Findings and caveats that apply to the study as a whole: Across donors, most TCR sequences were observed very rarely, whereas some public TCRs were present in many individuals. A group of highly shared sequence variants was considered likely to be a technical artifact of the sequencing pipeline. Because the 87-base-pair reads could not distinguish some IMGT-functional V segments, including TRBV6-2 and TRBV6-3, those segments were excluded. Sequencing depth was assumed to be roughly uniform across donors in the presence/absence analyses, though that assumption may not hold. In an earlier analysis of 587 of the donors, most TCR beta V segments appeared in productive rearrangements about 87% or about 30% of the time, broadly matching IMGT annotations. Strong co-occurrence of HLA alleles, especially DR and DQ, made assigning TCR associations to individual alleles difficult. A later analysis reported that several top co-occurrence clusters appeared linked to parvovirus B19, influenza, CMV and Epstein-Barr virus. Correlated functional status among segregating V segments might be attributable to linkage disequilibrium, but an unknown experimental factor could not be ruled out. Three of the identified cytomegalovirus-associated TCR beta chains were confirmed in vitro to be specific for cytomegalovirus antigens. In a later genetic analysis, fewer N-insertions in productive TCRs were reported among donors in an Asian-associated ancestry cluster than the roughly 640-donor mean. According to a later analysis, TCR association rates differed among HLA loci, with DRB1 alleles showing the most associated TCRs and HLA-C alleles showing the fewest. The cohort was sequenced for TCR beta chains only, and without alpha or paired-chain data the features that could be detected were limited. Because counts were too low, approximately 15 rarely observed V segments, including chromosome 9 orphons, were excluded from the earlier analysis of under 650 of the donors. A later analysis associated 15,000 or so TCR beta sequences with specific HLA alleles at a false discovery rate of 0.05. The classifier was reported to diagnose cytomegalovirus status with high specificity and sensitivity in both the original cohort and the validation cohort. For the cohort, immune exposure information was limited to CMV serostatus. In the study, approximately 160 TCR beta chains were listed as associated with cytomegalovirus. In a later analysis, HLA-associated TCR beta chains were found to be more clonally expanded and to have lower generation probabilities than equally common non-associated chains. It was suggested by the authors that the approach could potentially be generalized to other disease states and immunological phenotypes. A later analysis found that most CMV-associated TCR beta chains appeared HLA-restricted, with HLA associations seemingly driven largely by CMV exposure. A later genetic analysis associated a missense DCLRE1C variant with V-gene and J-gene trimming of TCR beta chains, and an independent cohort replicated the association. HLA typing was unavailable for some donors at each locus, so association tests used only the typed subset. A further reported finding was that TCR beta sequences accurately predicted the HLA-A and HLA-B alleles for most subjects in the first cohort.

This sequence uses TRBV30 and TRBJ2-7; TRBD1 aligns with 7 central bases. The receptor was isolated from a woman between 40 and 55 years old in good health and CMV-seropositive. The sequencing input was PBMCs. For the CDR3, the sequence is CAWDPGQRSYEQYF. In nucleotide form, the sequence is TGTGCCTGGGACCCGGGACAGCGTTCCTACGAGCAGTACTTC.